These T cell receptor beta chains were read from a single sample in a study of T cells in Graves' hyperthyroidism and ophthalmopathy. TCRdb redid the calling of the multiplex PCR reads with MiXCR, one entry per CDR3 protein. The sample holds about 380,000 distinct CDR3 sequences, around 14% seen once. Sequencing used blood. The receptors come from a woman aged 55-70 years with Graves' hyperthyroidism. CDR3s include the opening cysteine and the closing phenylalanine or tryptophan. A D gene is named only where the DNA matches it firmly. A row's size may be missing; if present it is once, few, many or a size class.

CDR3nt: TGTGCCTGGAGTGGGCCTCCGATAAATCGTCACGAGCAGTACTTC; CDR3aa: CAWSGPPINRHEQYF; v_gene: TRBV30; abundance: few; len: 15; j_gene: TRBJ2-7; d_gene: -
CDR3nt: TGTGCCAGCATCCTATCCGGGGGGGGCGAGCAGTACTTC; CDR3aa: CASILSGGGEQYF; v_gene: TRBV7-9; abundance: -; len: 13; j_gene: TRBJ2-7; d_gene: TRBD2
CDR3nt: TGCAGTGCTAGAGTTGGCCAAACGCAGTATTTT; CDR3aa: CSARVGQTQYF; v_gene: TRBV20-1; abundance: -; len: 11; j_gene: TRBJ2-3; d_gene: -
CDR3nt: TGCAGTGCTTCGGACGGTTCCTTCTCCTACGAGCAGTACTTC; CDR3aa: CSASDGSFSYEQYF; v_gene: TRBV20-1; abundance: few; len: 14; j_gene: TRBJ2-7; d_gene: -
CDR3nt: TGCAGTGCTAGCGGGGGAACTAGCACAGATACGCAGTATTTT; CDR3aa: CSASGGTSTDTQYF; v_gene: TRBV20-1; abundance: many; len: 14; j_gene: TRBJ2-3; d_gene: -
CDR3nt: TGCAGTGGCGCAGGGAGACTGACACAAGAGACCCAGTACTTC; CDR3aa: CSGAGRLTQETQYF; v_gene: TRBV20-1; abundance: few; len: 14; j_gene: TRBJ2-5; d_gene: -
CDR3nt: TGCAGTGCGATGACAATAGCCAAAAACATTCAGTACTTC; CDR3aa: CSAMTIAKNIQYF; v_gene: TRBV20-1; abundance: few; len: 13; j_gene: TRBJ2-4; d_gene: -
CDR3nt: TGTGCCAGCAGTTTGGGTGTTAGCGAGAGCACAGATACGCAGTATTTT; CDR3aa: CASSLGVSESTDTQYF; v_gene: TRBV28; abundance: many; len: 16; j_gene: TRBJ2-3; d_gene: -
CDR3nt: TGTGCCAGCAGTTCCCCTCCCGCAGGGTCCTACGAGCAGTACTTC; CDR3aa: CASSSPPAGSYEQYF; v_gene: TRBV6-5; abundance: -; len: 15; j_gene: TRBJ2-7; d_gene: -
CDR3nt: TGTGCCAGCAGGGAGAGGGACAGGGGGCAAAATGAGCAGTTCTTC; CDR3aa: CASRERDRGQNEQFF; v_gene: TRBV6-1; abundance: many; len: 15; j_gene: TRBJ2-1; d_gene: TRBD1
CDR3nt: TGTGCCAGCAGTTACCCTCAGCGGCTAGCGGGAGGACACGAGCAGTACTTC; CDR3aa: CASSYPQRLAGGHEQYF; v_gene: TRBV6-2/TRBV6-3; abundance: many; len: 17; j_gene: TRBJ2-7; d_gene: TRBD2
CDR3nt: TGTGCCAGCAGCCAAGATCCGGGGCTCCAAGAGACCCAGTACTTC; CDR3aa: CASSQDPGLQETQYF; v_gene: TRBV3-1; abundance: -; len: 15; j_gene: TRBJ2-5; d_gene: -
CDR3nt: TGCAGTGCCGACCTGGGGATCTATGGCTACACCTTC; CDR3aa: CSADLGIYGYTF; v_gene: TRBV20-1; abundance: -; len: 12; j_gene: TRBJ1-2; d_gene: -
CDR3nt: TGCGCCAGCAGCCGCGGGACAGGGGGTAATTATGGCTACACCTTC; CDR3aa: CASSRGTGGNYGYTF; v_gene: TRBV5-1; abundance: many; len: 15; j_gene: TRBJ1-2; d_gene: TRBD1
CDR3nt: TGCAGCGTAGCAGCCCAGGGCACTGAAGCTTTCTTT; CDR3aa: CSVAAQGTEAFF; v_gene: TRBV29-1; abundance: -; len: 12; j_gene: TRBJ1-1; d_gene: -
CDR3nt: TGTGCCAACCCCCCCCGGGACGTGACTAGCGGGAGGGGGGTTGGCCATGAGCAGTTCTTC; CDR3aa: CANPPRDVTSGRGVGHEQFF; v_gene: TRBV6-4; abundance: few; len: 20; j_gene: TRBJ2-1; d_gene: TRBD2
CDR3nt: TGTGCCACCAGCAGAGACAGGGGGCGCGACGAGCAGTACTTC; CDR3aa: CATSRDRGRDEQYF; v_gene: TRBV15; abundance: many; len: 14; j_gene: TRBJ2-7; d_gene: TRBD1
CDR3nt: TGTGCCAGCAGCTTAGGATCAGGGTGGAATCAGCCCCAGCATTTT; CDR3aa: CASSLGSGWNQPQHF; v_gene: TRBV7-9; abundance: -; len: 15; j_gene: TRBJ1-5; d_gene: -
CDR3nt: TGTGCCAGTAGTATTAGGCAAGCGGCCGTTTACGAGCAGTACTTC; CDR3aa: CASSIRQAAVYEQYF; v_gene: TRBV19; abundance: -; len: 15; j_gene: TRBJ2-7; d_gene: -
CDR3nt: TGTGCCAGCAGCGTATTGGCGGGAGCTTACAATGAGCAGTTCTTC; CDR3aa: CASSVLAGAYNEQFF; v_gene: TRBV9; abundance: few; len: 15; j_gene: TRBJ2-1; d_gene: TRBD2
CDR3nt: TGTGCCAGTAGTATTCCCAGGGCAGGGACAGATACGCAGTATTTT; CDR3aa: CASSIPRAGTDTQYF; v_gene: TRBV19; abundance: -; len: 15; j_gene: TRBJ2-3; d_gene: -
CDR3nt: TGTGTCAGCAGCCAAGGGCTAGCGGGAGGGCCCGTATTCGGGGAGCTGTTTTTT; CDR3aa: CVSSQGLAGGPVFGELFF; v_gene: TRBV3-1; abundance: -; len: 18; j_gene: TRBJ2-2; d_gene: TRBD2
CDR3nt: TGTGCCTGGAGTGCCGGCCGGGGCACTGAAGCTTTCTTT; CDR3aa: CAWSAGRGTEAFF; v_gene: TRBV30; abundance: many; len: 13; j_gene: TRBJ1-1; d_gene: -
CDR3nt: TGTGCCAGCAGTAAGTCCCGGGGGGGGGAGACCCAGTACTTC; CDR3aa: CASSKSRGGETQYF; v_gene: TRBV2; abundance: once; len: 14; j_gene: TRBJ2-5; d_gene: TRBD2
CDR3nt: TGTGCCAGCAGTTCCCCTAGCGGGCTTAATTCCTACGAGCAGTACTTC; CDR3aa: CASSSPSGLNSYEQYF; v_gene: TRBV6-1; abundance: many; len: 16; j_gene: TRBJ2-7; d_gene: TRBD2
CDR3nt: TGTGCCAGCAGCTGGGACAGGGTGAAAGGAAACACCATATATTTT; CDR3aa: CASSWDRVKGNTIYF; v_gene: TRBV12-3/TRBV12-4; abundance: many; len: 15; j_gene: TRBJ1-3; d_gene: TRBD1
CDR3nt: TGTGCCAGCAGGAAGACAGGGGGCGCCGGTGGCTACACCTTC; CDR3aa: CASRKTGGAGGYTF; v_gene: TRBV6-1; abundance: many; len: 14; j_gene: TRBJ1-2; d_gene: TRBD1
CDR3nt: TGTGCCATCAGTTCCCCCGTGGGGGGCACTGAAGCTTTCTTT; CDR3aa: CAISSPVGGTEAFF; v_gene: TRBV10-3; abundance: -; len: 14; j_gene: TRBJ1-1; d_gene: -
CDR3nt: TGTGCCAGCACGACCTGGGACTCATGGGAGACCCAGTACTTC; CDR3aa: CASTTWDSWETQYF; v_gene: TRBV7-9; abundance: few; len: 14; j_gene: TRBJ2-5; d_gene: -
CDR3nt: TGTGCCAGCGTGTACCGGGACAGTTTTAGTTTTGGGCAGTTCTTC; CDR3aa: CASVYRDSFSFGQFF; v_gene: TRBV12-3/TRBV12-4; abundance: many; len: 15; j_gene: TRBJ2-1; d_gene: TRBD1
CDR3nt: TGTGCCAGCAGTTCTCCGGGACAGGGGGCGATAGATACGCAGTATTTT; CDR3aa: CASSSPGQGAIDTQYF; v_gene: TRBV28; abundance: many; len: 16; j_gene: TRBJ2-3; d_gene: TRBD1
CDR3nt: TGTGCCAGCAGCCAAGTTATTGGACTAGCGGGAATCCATGAGCAGTTCTTC; CDR3aa: CASSQVIGLAGIHEQFF; v_gene: TRBV14; abundance: few; len: 17; j_gene: TRBJ2-1; d_gene: TRBD2
CDR3nt: TGTACCAGCAGCGGGGGGGGTGGCACTGAAGCTTTCTTT; CDR3aa: CTSSGGGGTEAFF; v_gene: TRBV7-3; abundance: once; len: 13; j_gene: TRBJ1-1; d_gene: -
CDR3nt: TGTGCCAGCAGCCAGAGTAGCGGGAGGAAGTTCTTC; CDR3aa: CASSQSSGRKFF; v_gene: TRBV3-1; abundance: many; len: 12; j_gene: TRBJ2-1; d_gene: TRBD2
CDR3nt: TGTGCCAGTCAAACAGGAAATTCTGAAAAACTGTTTTTT; CDR3aa: CASQTGNSEKLFF; v_gene: TRBV19; abundance: few; len: 13; j_gene: TRBJ1-4; d_gene: -
CDR3nt: TGTGCCAGCAGTCCGACCGGACAGCTGAACACTGAAGCTTTCTTT; CDR3aa: CASSPTGQLNTEAFF; v_gene: TRBV27; abundance: many; len: 15; j_gene: TRBJ1-1; d_gene: -
CDR3nt: TGCGCCAGCAGCTTAACCTCCACAGGGCTCGAGCAGTACTTC; CDR3aa: CASSLTSTGLEQYF; v_gene: TRBV5-1; abundance: -; len: 14; j_gene: TRBJ2-7; d_gene: -
CDR3nt: TGTGCCAGCGCTAGGACCCTTCAAGAGACCCAGTACTTC; CDR3aa: CASARTLQETQYF; v_gene: TRBV6-4; abundance: -; len: 13; j_gene: TRBJ2-5; d_gene: -
CDR3nt: TGCAGTGCTAGCGATCCAGGGGGAGAGGTCCAGCATTTT; CDR3aa: CSASDPGGEVQHF; v_gene: TRBV20-1; abundance: few; len: 13; j_gene: TRBJ1-5; d_gene: TRBD1
CDR3nt: TGTGCCAGCTCACCATCTAGCGGCTCCTACAATGAGCAGTTCTTC; CDR3aa: CASSPSSGSYNEQFF; v_gene: TRBV18; abundance: many; len: 15; j_gene: TRBJ2-1; d_gene: TRBD2
CDR3nt: TGTGCCAGCTCACCACAGGGGTCCGGTTACACCTACGAGCAGTACTTC; CDR3aa: CASSPQGSGYTYEQYF; v_gene: TRBV18; abundance: many; len: 16; j_gene: TRBJ2-7; d_gene: -
CDR3nt: TGTGCCAGTAGTATTAACCGTGGGCAGCATTCACCCCTCCACTTT; CDR3aa: CASSINRGQHSPLHF; v_gene: TRBV19; abundance: -; len: 15; j_gene: TRBJ1-6; d_gene: -
CDR3nt: TGTGCCAGCAGGGGCTGGGTTGGTCAGCCCCAGCATTTT; CDR3aa: CASRGWVGQPQHF; v_gene: TRBV28; abundance: many; len: 13; j_gene: TRBJ1-5; d_gene: -
CDR3nt: TGCAGTGCTAGAGGCCTAGCGGGAGGCGCACACAGGTACAATGAGCAGTTCTTC; CDR3aa: CSARGLAGGAHRYNEQFF; v_gene: TRBV20-1; abundance: -; len: 18; j_gene: TRBJ2-1; d_gene: TRBD2
CDR3nt: TGTGCCAGCAGCTCCGGGAGGGGGCTTGGCTACACCTTC; CDR3aa: CASSSGRGLGYTF; v_gene: TRBV7-2; abundance: many; len: 13; j_gene: TRBJ1-2; d_gene: TRBD1
CDR3nt: TGTGCCAGCAGCCAATCGGCCTCAAATACGCAGTATTTT; CDR3aa: CASSQSASNTQYF; v_gene: TRBV6-1; abundance: many; len: 13; j_gene: TRBJ2-3; d_gene: -
CDR3nt: TGTGCCATCAGTGAGGTGGATACGCAGTATTTT; CDR3aa: CAISEVDTQYF; v_gene: TRBV10-3; abundance: -; len: 11; j_gene: TRBJ2-3; d_gene: -
CDR3nt: TGCGCCAGCAGCGAGCGGATGGGAGACACAGATACGCAGTATTTT; CDR3aa: CASSERMGDTDTQYF; v_gene: TRBV5-1; abundance: many; len: 15; j_gene: TRBJ2-3; d_gene: -
CDR3nt: TGTGCCATCAGTTTTTCCCTCCCCGGACAGAGCACAGATACGCAGTATTTT; CDR3aa: CAISFSLPGQSTDTQYF; v_gene: TRBV10-3; abundance: few; len: 17; j_gene: TRBJ2-3; d_gene: -
CDR3nt: TGTGCCAGCAGCCAAGAGGGGACTAGCGTCTACAATGAGCAGTTCTTC; CDR3aa: CASSQEGTSVYNEQFF; v_gene: TRBV3-1; abundance: many; len: 16; j_gene: TRBJ2-1; d_gene: TRBD2
CDR3nt: TGTGCCAGCAGTTCGGGACTCATGAACACTGAAGCTTTCTTT; CDR3aa: CASSSGLMNTEAFF; v_gene: TRBV28; abundance: -; len: 14; j_gene: TRBJ1-1; d_gene: -
CDR3nt: TGCAGTGCTAGGGGGCAGATCAATCAGCCCCAGCATTTT; CDR3aa: CSARGQINQPQHF; v_gene: TRBV20-1; abundance: many; len: 13; j_gene: TRBJ1-5; d_gene: -
CDR3nt: TGTGCCAGCAGTGAACCAGGGTGGACCCAAGAGACCCAGTACTTC; CDR3aa: CASSEPGWTQETQYF; v_gene: TRBV2; abundance: -; len: 15; j_gene: TRBJ2-5; d_gene: -
CDR3nt: TGTGCCAGCACCCTAGGGGTAGGGGACTACTACGAGCAGTACTTC; CDR3aa: CASTLGVGDYYEQYF; v_gene: TRBV28; abundance: -; len: 15; j_gene: TRBJ2-7; d_gene: TRBD2
CDR3nt: TGCAGTGCTGGGGGATCAGGGCGGGAAGAGACCCAGTACTTC; CDR3aa: CSAGGSGREETQYF; v_gene: TRBV20-1; abundance: many; len: 14; j_gene: TRBJ2-5; d_gene: -
CDR3nt: TGTGCCAGCAGTGGTTGGGACAGGGATCAGCCCCAGCATTTT; CDR3aa: CASSGWDRDQPQHF; v_gene: TRBV6-1; abundance: few; len: 14; j_gene: TRBJ1-5; d_gene: TRBD1
CDR3nt: TGCAGTGCTAGGCGGCAACTAGGCTACGAGCAGTACTTC; CDR3aa: CSARRQLGYEQYF; v_gene: TRBV20-1; abundance: few; len: 13; j_gene: TRBJ2-7; d_gene: -
CDR3nt: TGTGCCAGCAGCCCTCTAGCGGGAAGGAATGAGCAGTTCTTC; CDR3aa: CASSPLAGRNEQFF; v_gene: TRBV11-2; abundance: many; len: 14; j_gene: TRBJ2-1; d_gene: TRBD2